Below, 6 T cell receptor beta chains from the same sample are listed, as sequenced in a study of blood T cells in healthy people across ages. A second PCR, run for roughly 7 to 12 cycles, used a sample-barcoded 5' primer plus a J-beta primer mix. Using its own MiXCR run on the 5' RACE reads, TCRdb lists one record per CDR3 protein. This sample has some 860,000 distinct CDR3 sequences, with roughly 50% found just once. Sequences were obtained from blood. These receptors all stem from a middle-aged man in good health.

V is TRBV20-1 and J is TRBJ1-6; D remains unclear. The CDR3 length is 15 residues. V lost 0 bases to trimming and J lost 8 bases, with 14 bases between them. Germline-derived CDR1 and CDR2 are DFQATT and SNEGSKA (reference sequence). The CDR3 DNA reads TGCAGTGCTAGAGATCGAGGGCAGGTTGATTCACCCCTCCACTTT. Its protein product is CSARDRGQVDSPLHF.

Concerning this clonotype itself: A junction end diverges from the germline sequence, so it may reflect a read error. The CDR3 region is CASSDVSGADVLSF. The CDR3 DNA follows: TGTGCCAGCAGTGACGTTTCTGGGGCCGACGTCCTGTCTTTC. The V gene is TRBV6-4, the J gene TRBJ2-6, with D perhaps TRBD1 (5 bases). This CDR3 spans 14 amino acids. From germline, CDR1 is MRHNA and CDR2 SNTAGT.

This rearrangement joins TRBV18 to TRBJ2-6; 9 nucleotides match TRBD1. Germline V CDR1 and CDR2: KGHSH, LQKENI. The trim removed 4 bases at V and 0 bases at J, leaving 10 bases unmatched. CDR3 length: 19 residues. For the CDR3, the DNA is TGTGCCAGCTCACTCAATCTCGGGACAGGGAGCTCTGGGGCCAACGTCCTGACTTTC. It codes for CASSLNLGTGSSGANVLTF. Drawing the rest from reference TRBV18 and TRBJ2-6, the complete variable domain is NAGVMQNPRHLVRRRGQEARLRCSPMKGHSHVYWYRQLPEEGLKFMVYLQKENIIDESGMPKERFSAEFPKEGPSILRIQQVVRGDSAAYFCASSLNLGTGSSGANVLTFGAGSRLTVL.

This sequence joins TRBV7-2 and TRBJ2-1, with D possibly matching TRBD2 (6 bases). Trimming pared 1 base from V and 8 bases from J, leaving 18 bases between. This CDR3 contains 16 residues. CDR1 and CDR2 (germline): SGHTA, FQGNSA. The CDR3 region has the DNA TGTGCCAGCAGCTTAGATAGGGGCGGGGACCTCGATGAGCAGTTCTTC. Translating it yields CASSLDRGGDLDEQFF. The variable domain in full, with the rest retrieved from reference TRBV7-2 and TRBJ2-1, is GAGVSQSPSNKVTEKGKDVELRCDPISGHTALYWYRQSLGQGLEFLIYFQGNSAPDKSGLPSDRFSAERTGGSVSTLTIQRTQQEDSAVYLCASSLDRGGDLDEQFFGPGTRLTVL.

V gene TRBV3-1 combines with J gene TRBJ1-1; maybe TRBD1 (6 bases). V lost 10 bases to trimming and J lost 0 bases, with 18 bases between them. CDR1 is LGHDT, CDR2 YNNKEL, per germline (reference sequence). This CDR3 has 15 amino acids. CDR3 amino acids: CATRPSDRLNTEAFF. The CDR3 bases are TGTGCCACGCGCCCCTCGGACAGATTGAACACTGAAGCTTTCTTT.

The chain employs TRBV7-8 and TRBJ2-5; possible D gene TRBD1, 6 bases. The CDR3 runs 14 residues. The germline V gene has CDR1 SGHVS and CDR2 FQNEAQ. Deletions cut 5 bases from V and 5 bases from J, with 15 bases between. The CDR3 nucleotides read TGTGCCAGCAGCCGCTCGACCGACAGGGAGACCCAGTACTTC. Translated: CASSRSTDRETQYF.